The clone carrying this T cell receptor beta chain came up once. This sample is drawn from a study of cytomegalovirus exposure and HLA in healthy donors. Assay: immunoSEQ multiplex PCR; the TCRdb copy retains only in-frame clones and omits some. The data show 160,000 or so clones, with about four fifths seen just once and roughly a tenth held by the top ten. Looked up from germline, CDR1 is MDHEN and CDR2 is SYDVKM. This CDR3 contains 14 residues. The germline V and J ends were trimmed by 1 base and 8 bases, with 14 bases remaining between them. This TCR derives from a young man in good health and CMV-seropositive. The chain carries TRBV28 and TRBJ1-2, with D possibly being TRBD1 (5 bases). The sequenced material came from PBMCs. The DNA of the CDR3 is TGTGCCAGCAGTTTATTGGGGTTGCGGGGCGGCTACACCTTC. Residues: CASSLLGLRGGYTF.